One and the same sample provided the 5 T cell receptor beta chains below, sequenced in a study of cytomegalovirus exposure and HLA in healthy donors. PCR primers comprised 60 Vbeta and 13 Jbeta primers. Sequencing was performed with immunoSEQ multiplex PCR; in TCRdb, only in-frame clones are kept and a portion is missing. The sample has 200,000 or so clones, approximately 85% seen once. The sequenced sample consisted of PBMCs. Receptors were obtained from a woman between 45 and 60 years old in good health and CMV-seropositive.

Concerning this clone itself: Sequence at one end of the junction differs from germline and may be a read error. The CDR3 nucleotides read TGTGCCAGCACTTTATCAGGGACAGAATACAATGAGCAGTTCTTC. Translating it yields CASTLSGTEYNEQFF. The genes are TRBV28 and TRBJ2-1; 7 bases fit TRBD1. CDR1 and CDR2 (germline): MDHEN, SYDVKM. CDR3 length: 15 amino acids.

This rearrangement joins TRBV27 to TRBJ2-7; D is possibly TRBD1 (5 bases). The CDR3 runs to 14 residues. Trimming stripped 5 bases from V and 3 bases from J, with 14 bases between. CDR1 and CDR2 from the germline V gene are MNHEY and SMNVEV (reference sequence). CDR3 DNA sequence: TGTGCCAGCAGTACAGGCGCCGTGGGCTACGAGCAGTACTTC. Translating gives CASSTGAVGYEQYF.

V usage is TRBV15 and J usage is TRBJ2-7, with D maybe TRBD1 (5 bases). The CDR3 covers 15 residues. Trimming took off 0 bases at V and 0 bases at J, with 9 bases between the two ends. Germline CDR1 and CDR2: LNHNV and YYDKDF (reference sequence). The CDR3 is CATSRDHRISYEQYF. The CDR3 DNA reads as TGTGCCACCAGCAGAGATCACAGGATCTCCTACGAGCAGTACTTC.

The chain is built from TRBV11-2 and TRBJ2-3; 10 positions match TRBD2. Germline loops: CDR1 SGHAT, CDR2 FQNNGV. This CDR3 is built from 17 residues. V gave up 3 bases and J gave up 4 bases; unmatched junction bases: 10. Here the CDR3 reads CASSFRPGAGGPDTQYF. CDR3 nucleotides: TGTGCCAGCAGCTTTAGGCCAGGAGCGGGGGGGCCAGATACGCAGTATTTT.

The chain joins TRBV18 to TRBJ2-1, with TRBD2 identical over 8 bases. The germline V gene has CDR1 KGHSH and CDR2 LQKENI. Trimming at V came to 0 bases and at J to 1 base, leaving 2 bases not matched to a gene. CDR3 size: 16 residues. Written as DNA, the CDR3 is TGTGCCAGCTCACCACCGCCGGGGGGGTCCTACAATGAGCAGTTCTTC. This encodes CASSPPPGGSYNEQFF.